The 25 T cell receptor beta chains given below trace back to one sample, sequenced in a study of blood T cell repertoires in COVID-19. Method: immunoSEQ multiplex PCR; TCRdb's copy keeps in-frame clones and lacks some. The sample lists more than 250,000 clones, approximately 86% occurring once. The sequenced material came from PBMCs or T cells enriched from blood (not recorded which). These receptors were taken from a woman between 18 and 30 years old who had recovered from COVID-19.

The rearrangement joins TRBV6-1 to TRBJ1-1; weak D call: TRBD1 (5 bases). The V gene's germline CDR1 is MNHNS and CDR2 SASEGT. The CDR3 sequence is 15 residues long. The V gene lost 0 bases and the J gene lost 5 bases, with 13 bases spanning the gap. CDR3 in amino acids: CASSEAGPGRTEAFF. CDR3 nucleotide sequence: TGTGCCAGCAGTGAAGCGGGTCCAGGGAGGACTGAAGCTTTCTTT.

The rearrangement links TRBV9 to TRBJ2-3, with 7 bases that match TRBD2. Trimming at V came to 0 bases and at J to 0 bases, leaving 7 bases not matched to a gene. CDR1 SGDLS and CDR2 YYNGEE come from the germline V gene. The CDR3 extends over 17 amino acids. The CDR3 sequence is CASSVARSGASTDTQYF. The CDR3 DNA reads as TGTGCCAGCAGCGTAGCTAGGAGCGGGGCAAGCACAGATACGCAGTATTTT.

The chain links TRBV3-1 (or the pseudogene TRBV3-2) to TRBJ2-1, with 13 nucleotides matching TRBD2. This CDR3 has 15 residues. V lost 6 bases and J lost 9; bases outside the gene matches: 8. CDR1 and CDR2 (germline): LGHDT, YNNKEL (reference sequence). The CDR3 bases are TGTGCCAGCAGTCAGACTAGCGGGAGGTCTGGTGAGCAGTTCTTC. Translated: CASSQTSGRSGEQFF.

V usage is TRBV19 and J usage is TRBJ1-2; maybe TRBD1 (6 bases). Trimming took off 6 bases at V and 5 bases at J, with 19 bases between the two ends. Germline values: CDR1 LNHDA, CDR2 SQIVND (reference sequence). The CDR3 extends over 15 amino acids. The CDR3 region is CASRPWDTYGYGYTF. The CDR3 nucleotides are TGTGCCAGTAGGCCCTGGGACACCTATGGATATGGCTACACCTTC.

V is TRBV21-1 and J is TRBJ2-1; the listed D gene, TRBD2, was not tested against the DNA. TRBV21-1 is recorded as a pseudogene. This CDR3 has 15 residues. CDR3 sequence: CASSPASVRASEQFF. CDR3 DNA sequence: TGTGCCAGCAGCCCGGCTAGCGTCCGGGCAAGTGAGCAGTTCTTC.

This clone has a single count. V is TRBV7-2 and J is TRBJ2-3; 9 bases are a match to TRBD2. This CDR3 has 15 amino acids. With V trimmed by 1 base and J by 5 bases, 4 bases remained unmatched. Germline CDR1 is SGHTA and CDR2 is FQGNSA. CDR3: CASSLDQRGVDTQYF. Written as DNA, the CDR3 is TGTGCCAGCAGCTTAGATCAGCGGGGGGTAGATACGCAGTATTTT.

This rearrangement joins TRBV19 to TRBJ1-1; D remains unclear. Germline V gene lookup returns CDR1 LNHDA and CDR2 SQIVND (reference sequence). This CDR3 is 16 amino acids long. V was pared by 5 bases and J by 2 bases, with 18 bases between. Here the CDR3 DNA reads TGTGCCAGTAGTCCCCGGTCGCGGCGATTAAACACTGAAGCTTTCTTT. This sequence encodes CASSPRSRRLNTEAFF.

This chain links TRBV5-1 with TRBJ2-5, with TRBD1 matching over 9 bases. This CDR3 region has 17 residues. V gave up 4 bases and J gave up 5 bases; unmatched junction bases: 15. The germline V gene has CDR1 SGHRS and CDR2 YFSETQ. The DNA for the CDR3 is TGCGCCAGCAGCCCCCGGACAGGGGTCAATACGCACGAGACCCAGTACTTC. Translation gives CASSPRTGVNTHETQYF.

V and J are TRBV2 and TRBJ1-3; 10 bases match TRBD1. Losses at the gene ends were 4 bases for V and 4 bases for J; bases not matched to a gene: 1. This CDR3 is 14 amino acids long. Germline lookup yields CDR1 SNHLY and CDR2 FYNNEI. CDR3 nucleotide sequence: TGTGCCAGCAGTGTGACAGGGGGCGGAAACACCATATATTTT. It yields the protein CASSVTGGGNTIYF.

The V and J genes are TRBV4-1 and TRBJ2-7; 8 bases line up with TRBD2. The V gene end was trimmed by 4 bases and the J gene end by 0 bases; junction bases not matched to a gene: 8. CDR3 size: 16 residues. Looked up from germline, CDR1 is MGHRA and CDR2 is YSYEKL. CDR3 sequence: CASSRNVGTSSYEQYF. The DNA of the CDR3 is TGCGCCAGCAGCCGGAATGTAGGGACTAGCTCCTACGAGCAGTACTTC.

The chain uses TRBV11-3 and TRBJ2-7; maybe TRBD2 (6 bases). Germline assignment: CDR1 SGHNT and CDR2 YENEEA. With 3 bases removed from V and 2 bases from J, the gap between germline ends came to 14 bases. This CDR3 has 15 residues. The CDR3 loop reads CASSFGTEGTYEQYF. The CDR3 DNA reads TGTGCCAGCAGCTTCGGGACGGAGGGGACCTACGAGCAGTACTTC.

CDR3 loop: CASSQGLDMRDSGANVLTF. The DNA for the CDR3 is TGCGCCAGCAGCCAGGGACTGGACATGAGAGACTCTGGGGCCAACGTCCTGACTTTC. The V and J genes are TRBV5-1 and TRBJ2-6; D perhaps matches TRBD2 (6 bases). Deletions cut 4 bases from V and 0 bases from J, with 20 bases between. There are 19 residues in the CDR3. From germline, CDR1 is SGHRS and CDR2 YFSETQ.

The gene calls are TRBV3-1 (or the pseudogene TRBV3-2) and TRBJ2-5, with D maybe TRBD2 (5 bases). This CDR3 has 15 amino acids. Germline V gene data show CDR1 as LGHDT and CDR2 as YNNKEL (reference sequence). Trimming pared 5 bases from V and 4 bases from J, leaving 17 bases between. The CDR3 DNA follows: TGTGCCAGCAGCACGTACGGGGTCTCAGCAGAGACCCAGTACTTC. Residues: CASSTYGVSAETQYF.

This chain connects TRBV4-1 to TRBJ1-5; D not resolved. Germline CDR1 reads MGHRA; CDR2 reads YSYEKL. The CDR3 sequence is 15 residues long. V lost 0 bases and J 3 bases, leaving 9 bases between the germline ends. CDR3 amino acids: CASSQEANVNQPQHF. The CDR3 bases are TGCGCCAGCAGCCAAGAGGCCAACGTCAATCAGCCCCAGCATTTT.

The chain is built from TRBV29-1 and TRBJ1-5, with TRBD1 matching over 7 bases. The germline gives CDR1 SQVTM, CDR2 ANQGSEA. The junction had 5 bases not matched to a gene; V was cut back by 6 bases and J by 0 bases. The CDR3 spans 14 residues. The chain's CDR3 is CSVAGQSSNQPQHF. The CDR3 DNA sequence: TGCAGCGTGGCGGGACAGAGTAGCAATCAGCCCCAGCATTTT. The variable domain in full, with the rest retrieved from reference TRBV29-1 and TRBJ1-5, is SAVISQKPSRDICQRGTSLTIQCQVDSQVTMMFWYRQQPGQSLTLIATANQGSEATYESGFVIDKFPISRPNLTFSTLTVSNMSPEDSSIYLCSVAGQSSNQPQHFGDGTRLSIL.

The rearrangement joins TRBV6-2 or TRBV6-3 to TRBJ2-3, with a weak D call TRBD2 (6 bases). V lost 4 bases to trimming and J lost 7 bases, with 18 bases between them. The CDR3 is made up of 15 amino acids. Per the germline V gene, CDR1 is MNHEY and CDR2 is SVGEGT. The CDR3 DNA reads TGTGCCAGCAGTTTTGGTAGCGGCCCCTCCAATACGCAGTATTTT. Amino acid sequence: CASSFGSGPSNTQYF.

J is TRBJ1-5 and V is TRBV2; the match to TRBD1 covers 9 bases. Germline V gene sequence: CDR1 SNHLY, CDR2 FYNNEI. Trimming removed 4 bases from V and 7 bases from J; junction bases left unmatched: 2. This CDR3 comprises 13 residues. CDR3 sequence reads: CASSADRGQPQHF. CDR3 sequence (DNA): TGTGCCAGCAGTGCGGACAGGGGCCAGCCCCAGCATTTT.

The chain is built from TRBV27 and TRBJ2-3; 9 bases are shared with TRBD2. V was clipped by 2 bases and J by 4 bases; unmatched bases: 7. Per germline, CDR1 MNHEY and CDR2 SMNVEV (reference sequence). The CDR3 is 16 residues long. The CDR3 DNA reads TGTGCCAGCAGTTTAATAGGCGGGGGGGCCCCAGATACGCAGTATTTT. Protein product: CASSLIGGGAPDTQYF.

The chain employs TRBV3-1 (or the pseudogene TRBV3-2) and TRBJ1-2; possibly TRBD1 for D (6 bases). V was cut by 3 bases and J by 3 bases, with 8 bases left in between. Germline V gene lookup returns CDR1 LGHDT and CDR2 YNNKEL (reference sequence). This CDR3 has 13 residues. The DNA of the CDR3 is TGTGCCAGCAGCCAGGGGGCGTACTATGGCTACACCTTC. As protein: CASSQGAYYGYTF.

V is TRBV7-9 and J is TRBJ1-1; a possible D gene is TRBD1 (5 bases). CDR1 SEHNR and CDR2 FQNEAQ come from the germline V gene (reference sequence). The V gene lost 1 base and the J gene lost 5 bases, with 17 bases spanning the gap. CDR3 length: 16 residues. As DNA, the CDR3 is TGTGCCAGCAGCTTAGTTCCAGGGCCGGGAGGGACTGAAGCTTTCTTT. Translating gives CASSLVPGPGGTEAFF.

The chain employs TRBV25-1 and TRBJ2-5, with D perhaps matching TRBD1 (6 bases). Germline lookup yields CDR1 MGHDK and CDR2 SYGVNS. Trimming stripped 0 bases from V and 0 bases from J, with 11 bases between. This CDR3 is 16 amino acids long. The CDR3 region is CASSEYTGTDQETQYF. The CDR3 DNA reads TGTGCCAGCAGTGAATATACAGGGACCGACCAAGAGACCCAGTACTTC.

The chain employs TRBV4-1 and TRBJ2-1; 7 nucleotides match TRBD1. V gave up 0 bases and J gave up 10 bases; unmatched junction bases: 9. The CDR3 has 15 amino acids. Germline CDR1 and CDR2: MGHRA and YSYEKL. DNA of the CDR3: TGCGCCAGCAGCCAAGATGGAGACAGGGAGAAAGAGCAGTTCTTC. Protein product: CASSQDGDREKEQFF.

This chain uses TRBV24-1 with TRBJ2-3; D unresolved. Trimming left V 4 bases short and J 2 bases short, with 12 bases between. Per germline, CDR1 KGHDR and CDR2 SFDVKD. The CDR3 contains 15 residues. For the CDR3, the DNA is TGTGCCACCAGTGAAACGTCGGAGATCACAGATACGCAGTATTTT. Protein: CATSETSEITDTQYF.

This clone was picked up a small number of times. Other DNA variants within this sample encode the same CDR3. The chain joins TRBV3-1 (or the pseudogene TRBV3-2) to TRBJ1-5, with TRBD1 matching over 9 bases. This CDR3 is built from 15 residues. CDR1 is LGHDT, CDR2 YNNKEL, per germline (reference sequence). V dropped 6 bases and J dropped 4; count of bases not matched to a gene: 7. The CDR3 sequence is CASSLATGGNQPQHF. In DNA, the CDR3 is TGTGCCAGCAGTCTCGCGACAGGGGGGAATCAGCCCCAGCATTTT.

The J gene is TRBJ1-6, the V gene TRBV18; D gene ambiguous. Germline values: CDR1 KGHSH, CDR2 LQKENI. The CDR3 runs to 17 residues. V shed 5 bases and J shed 0 bases, with 14 bases lying between them. CDR3 DNA: TGTGCCAGCTCAAATCCCGCAATGAGCTCCTATAATTCACCCCTCCACTTT. This translates into CASSNPAMSSYNSPLHF.